This entry concerns a single TCR beta chain. Its specificity is unknown. This specimen comes from a study of radiation and T cells in renal cell carcinoma. Findings and limits, study-wide: Pretreatment tumor biopsies were lacking, so baseline clonotypes are unknown.

The time point: blood 4 weeks post-SBRT, at nephrectomy. Treatment: 15 Gy SBRT to primary tumor, nephrectomy 4 weeks later. Nephrectomy followed 15 Gy stereotactic body radiation by 4 weeks. After SBRT, blood was collected at 2 and 4 weeks, plus baseline. Clear cell pathology was present in this patient's renal cell carcinoma. Libraries were prepared by immunoSEQ multiplex PCR; TCRdb keeps only in-frame clonotypes and omits some of them. The sample lists 130,000 to 150,000 clones, 75% to 90% occurring once. The CDR3 totals 16 residues. With 2 bases clipped from V and 2 bases from J, the junction kept 8 bases outside the gene matches. CDR1 is LNHDA and CDR2 is SQIVND in the germline V gene (reference sequence).

V usage is TRBV19 and J usage is TRBJ1-2, with TRBD1 matching 7 bases. This TCR was sampled from a woman aged 50 to 65 with renal cell carcinoma. Specimen: blood, collected from a patient whose treatment included radiotherapy and nephrectomy. The CDR3 nucleotides are TGTGCCAGTAGTATACTCAAAGGGGGCCCCAACTATGGCTACACCTTC. Its protein is CASSILKGGPNYGYTF. The entire variable domain, with the rest obtained from reference TRBV19 and TRBJ1-2, is as follows: DGGITQSPKYLFRKEGQNVTLSCEQNLNHDAMYWYRQDPGQGLRLIYYSQIVNDFQKGDIAEGYSVSREKKESFPLTVTSAQKNPTAFYLCASSILKGGPNYGYTFGSGTRLTVV.